This T cell receptor (beta chain) was sequenced for a study of blood T cell repertoires in COVID-19. As for the study in general: Whether acute or convalescent, the COVID-19 samples came from the United States, Italy and Spain. Nucleic acid was either cDNA or gDNA, and it came from T cells, B-cell-depleted T cells, or PBMCs.

This CDR3 has 14 residues. J gave up 1 base and V 5 bases, and 3 bases lay outside the gene matches. Germline CDR1 SNHLY, CDR2 FYNNEI. This clone has more than one count but fewer than ten. Original processing methods: Nucleated cell counts were estimated from reference gene primer amplification. TCRdb's copy holds only in-frame clones and misses some; the assay was immunoSEQ multiplex PCR. That table gives V, J and clone size, and the DNA gave D and trimming. The table has about 220,000 clones, under 90% seen once; the top ten hold 5.1%. The genes are TRBV2 and TRBJ1-1; 8 nucleotides align to TRBD1. The receptor was derived from a woman aged 55-70 years who had recovered from COVID-19. The sample taken for sequencing was peripheral blood. The DNA of the CDR3 is TGTGCCAGCAGTTTCGACAGGGGGAACACTGAAGCTTTCTTT. It is translated as CASSFDRGNTEAFF.